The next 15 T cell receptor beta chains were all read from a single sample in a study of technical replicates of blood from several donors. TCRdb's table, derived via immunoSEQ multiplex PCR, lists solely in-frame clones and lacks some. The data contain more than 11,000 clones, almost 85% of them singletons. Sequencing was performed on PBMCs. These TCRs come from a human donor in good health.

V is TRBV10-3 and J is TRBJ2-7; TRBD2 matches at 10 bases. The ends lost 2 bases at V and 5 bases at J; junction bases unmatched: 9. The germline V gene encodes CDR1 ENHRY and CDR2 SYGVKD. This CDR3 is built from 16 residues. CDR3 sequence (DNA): TGTGCCATCAGTGAGCCTAGCGGGAGTATGTTGAACGAGCAGTACTTC. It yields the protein CAISEPSGSMLNEQYF.

As DNA, the CDR3 is TGTGCCAGCAGCAGAGTCACCGGGGAGCTGTTTTTT. Its protein product is CASSRVTGELFF. The genes are TRBV9 and TRBJ2-2; D remains ambiguous. CDR3 length: 12 residues. CDR1 and CDR2 (germline): SGDLS, YYNGEE. Trimming pared 4 bases from V and 4 bases from J, leaving 5 bases between. Looking up the rest from reference TRBV9 and TRBJ2-2 gives the full variable domain: DSGVTQTPKHLITATGQRVTLRCSPRSGDLSVYWYQQSLDQGLQFLIQYYNGEERAKGNILERFSAQQFPDLHSELNLSSLELGDSALYFCASSRVTGELFFGEGSRLTVL.

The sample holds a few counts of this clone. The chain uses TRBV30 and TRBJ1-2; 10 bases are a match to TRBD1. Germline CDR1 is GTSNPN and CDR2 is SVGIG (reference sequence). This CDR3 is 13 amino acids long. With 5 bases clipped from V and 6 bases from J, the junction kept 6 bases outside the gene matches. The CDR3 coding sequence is TGTGCCTGGGAGGGACAGGGGCCAGATGGCTACACCTTC. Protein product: CAWEGQGPDGYTF.

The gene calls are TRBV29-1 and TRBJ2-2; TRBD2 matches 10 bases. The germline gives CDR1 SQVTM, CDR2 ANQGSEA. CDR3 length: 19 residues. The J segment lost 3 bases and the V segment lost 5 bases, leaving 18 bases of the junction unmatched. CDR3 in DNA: TGCAGCGTTTCCCAATCAAGCGGGAGGGCCGGACGACACACCGGGGAGCTGTTTTTT. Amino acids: CSVSQSSGRAGRHTGELFF.

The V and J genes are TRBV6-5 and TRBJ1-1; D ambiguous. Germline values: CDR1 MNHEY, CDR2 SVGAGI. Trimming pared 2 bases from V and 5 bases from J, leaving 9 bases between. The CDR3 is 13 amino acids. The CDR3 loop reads CASSYGQRTEAFF. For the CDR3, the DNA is TGTGCCAGCAGTTACGGCCAGCGGACTGAAGCTTTCTTT.

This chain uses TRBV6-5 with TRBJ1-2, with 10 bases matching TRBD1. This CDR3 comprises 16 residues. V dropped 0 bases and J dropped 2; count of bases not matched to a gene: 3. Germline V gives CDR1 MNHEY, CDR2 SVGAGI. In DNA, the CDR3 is TGTGCCAGCAGTTACTCGTGGGACAGGGGCAACTATGGCTACACCTTC. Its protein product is CASSYSWDRGNYGYTF.

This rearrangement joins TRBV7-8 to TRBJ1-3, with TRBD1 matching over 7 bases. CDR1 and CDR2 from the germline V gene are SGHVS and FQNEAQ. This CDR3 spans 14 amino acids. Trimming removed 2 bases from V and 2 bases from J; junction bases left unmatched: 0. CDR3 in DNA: TGTGCCAGCAGCTTACAGGGGGCTGGAAACACCATATATTTT. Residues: CASSLQGAGNTIYF.

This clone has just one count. Written as DNA, the CDR3 is TGTGCCAGTAGTTCTCGACAGGGCGGGAATGAAAAACTGTTTTTT. Translation: CASSSRQGGNEKLFF. The V call is TRBV19, the J call TRBJ1-4; 7 nucleotides agree with TRBD1. The V and J ends lost 5 bases and 5 bases, in that order; junction bases with no gene match: 8. Germline loops: CDR1 LNHDA, CDR2 SQIVND (reference sequence). This CDR3 comprises 15 residues. The entire variable domain, with the rest obtained from reference TRBV19 and TRBJ1-4, is as follows: DGGITQSPKYLFRKEGQNVTLSCEQNLNHDAMYWYRQDPGQGLRLIYYSQIVNDFQKGDIAEGYSVSREKKESFPLTVTSAQKNPTAFYLCASSSRQGGNEKLFFGSGTQLSVL.

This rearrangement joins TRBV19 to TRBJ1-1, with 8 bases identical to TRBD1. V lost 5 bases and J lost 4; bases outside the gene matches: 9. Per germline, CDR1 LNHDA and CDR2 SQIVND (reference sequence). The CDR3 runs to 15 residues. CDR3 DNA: TGTGCCAGTAGTCCAGATACAGGGGGTCCCACTGAAGCTTTCTTT. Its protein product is CASSPDTGGPTEAFF.

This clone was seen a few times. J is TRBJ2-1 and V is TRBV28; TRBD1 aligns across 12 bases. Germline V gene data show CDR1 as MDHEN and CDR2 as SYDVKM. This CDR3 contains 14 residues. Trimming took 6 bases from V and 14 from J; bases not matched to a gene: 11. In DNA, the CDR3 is TGTGCCAGCAGCTATCCTGGGACAGGGGGCCTTAAGTTCTTC. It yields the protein CASSYPGTGGLKFF.

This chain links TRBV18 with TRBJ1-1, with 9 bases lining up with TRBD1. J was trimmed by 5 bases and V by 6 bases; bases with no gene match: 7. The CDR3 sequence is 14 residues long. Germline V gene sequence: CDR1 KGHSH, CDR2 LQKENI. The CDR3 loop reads CASSLGQGRTEAFF. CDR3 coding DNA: TGTGCCAGCTCGCTAGGACAGGGGAGGACTGAAGCTTTCTTT. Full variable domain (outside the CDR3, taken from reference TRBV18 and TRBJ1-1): NAGVMQNPRHLVRRRGQEARLRCSPMKGHSHVYWYRQLPEEGLKFMVYLQKENIIDESGMPKERFSAEFPKEGPSILRIQQVVRGDSAAYFCASSLGQGRTEAFFGQGTRLTVV.

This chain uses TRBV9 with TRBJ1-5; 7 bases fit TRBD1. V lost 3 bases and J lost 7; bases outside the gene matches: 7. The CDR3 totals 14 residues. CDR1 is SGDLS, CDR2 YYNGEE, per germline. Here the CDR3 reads CASSGDRDRQPQHF. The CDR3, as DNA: TGTGCCAGCAGCGGAGACAGGGATCGCCAGCCCCAGCATTTT.

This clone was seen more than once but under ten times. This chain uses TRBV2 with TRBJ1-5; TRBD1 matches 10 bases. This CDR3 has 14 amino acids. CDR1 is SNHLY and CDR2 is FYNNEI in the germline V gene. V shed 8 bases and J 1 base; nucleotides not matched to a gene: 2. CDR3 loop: CASSTGGSNQPQHF. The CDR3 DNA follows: TGTGCCAGCTCGACAGGGGGCAGCAATCAGCCCCAGCATTTT. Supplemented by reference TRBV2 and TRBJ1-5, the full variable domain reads EPEVTQTPSHQVTQMGQEVILRCVPISNHLYFYWYRQILGQKVEFLVSFYNNEISEKSEIFDDQFSVERPDGSNFTLKIRSTKLEDSAMYFCASSTGGSNQPQHFGDGTRLSIL.

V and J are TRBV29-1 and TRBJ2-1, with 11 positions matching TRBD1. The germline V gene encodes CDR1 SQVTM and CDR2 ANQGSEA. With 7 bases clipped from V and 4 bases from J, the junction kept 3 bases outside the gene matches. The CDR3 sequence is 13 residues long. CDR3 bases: TGCAGCGCGGGGACAGGGGGATACAATGAGCAGTTCTTC. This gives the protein CSAGTGGYNEQFF.

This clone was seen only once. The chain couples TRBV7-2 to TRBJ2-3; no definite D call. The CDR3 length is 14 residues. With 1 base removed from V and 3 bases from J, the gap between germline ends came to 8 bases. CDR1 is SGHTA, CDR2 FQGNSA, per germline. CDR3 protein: CASSLVSMTDTQYF. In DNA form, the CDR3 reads TGTGCCAGCAGCTTAGTCTCTATGACAGATACGCAGTATTTT.